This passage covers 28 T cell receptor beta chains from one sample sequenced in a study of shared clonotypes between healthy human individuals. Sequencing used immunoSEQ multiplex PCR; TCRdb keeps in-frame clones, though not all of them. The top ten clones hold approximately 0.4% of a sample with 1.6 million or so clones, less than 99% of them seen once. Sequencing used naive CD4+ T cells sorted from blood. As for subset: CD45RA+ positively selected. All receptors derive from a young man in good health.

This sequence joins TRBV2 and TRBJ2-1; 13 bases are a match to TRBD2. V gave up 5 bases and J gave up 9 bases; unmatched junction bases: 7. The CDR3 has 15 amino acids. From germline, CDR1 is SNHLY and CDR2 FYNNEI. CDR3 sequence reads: CASSTRTSGSIEQFF. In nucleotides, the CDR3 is TGTGCCAGCAGTACGAGGACTAGCGGGAGTATTGAGCAGTTCTTC.

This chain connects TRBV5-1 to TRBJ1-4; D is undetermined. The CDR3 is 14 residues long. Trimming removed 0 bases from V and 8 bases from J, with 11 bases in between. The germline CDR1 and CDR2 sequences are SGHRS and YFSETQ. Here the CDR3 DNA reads TGCGCCAGCAGCTTGGTAGCCGGGGAAGAAAAACTGTTTTTT. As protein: CASSLVAGEEKLFF.

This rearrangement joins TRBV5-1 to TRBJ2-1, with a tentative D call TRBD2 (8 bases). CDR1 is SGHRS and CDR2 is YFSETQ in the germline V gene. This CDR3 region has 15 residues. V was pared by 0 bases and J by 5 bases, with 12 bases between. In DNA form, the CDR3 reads TGCGCCAGCAGCTTGGCGGGAGGGGGCCACAATGAGCAGTTCTTC. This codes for CASSLAGGGHNEQFF.

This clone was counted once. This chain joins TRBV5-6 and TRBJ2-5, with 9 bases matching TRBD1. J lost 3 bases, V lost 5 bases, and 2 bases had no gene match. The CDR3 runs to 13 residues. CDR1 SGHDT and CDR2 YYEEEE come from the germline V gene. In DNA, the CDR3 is TGTGCCAGCAGTTGGACAGGGGAAGAGACCCAGTACTTC. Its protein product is CASSWTGEETQYF. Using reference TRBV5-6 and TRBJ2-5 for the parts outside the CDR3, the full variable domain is DAGVTQSPTHLIKTRGQQVTLRCSPKSGHDTVSWYQQALGQGPQFIFQYYEEEERQRGNFPDRFSGHQFPNYSSELNVNALLLGDSALYLCASSWTGEETQYFGPGTRLLVL.

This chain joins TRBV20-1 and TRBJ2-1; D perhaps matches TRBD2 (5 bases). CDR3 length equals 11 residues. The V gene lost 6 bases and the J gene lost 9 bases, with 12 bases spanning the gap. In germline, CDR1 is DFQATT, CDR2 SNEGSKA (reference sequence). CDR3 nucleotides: TGCAGTGCGCGAGGGCGGCCTGAGCAGTTCTTC. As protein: CSARGRPEQFF.

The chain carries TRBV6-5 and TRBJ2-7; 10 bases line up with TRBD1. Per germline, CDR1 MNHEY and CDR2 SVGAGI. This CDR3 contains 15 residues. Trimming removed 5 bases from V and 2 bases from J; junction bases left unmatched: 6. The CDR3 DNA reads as TGTGCCAGCAGTAAGGACAGGGGGGGACCCTACGAGCAGTACTTC. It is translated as CASSKDRGGPYEQYF.

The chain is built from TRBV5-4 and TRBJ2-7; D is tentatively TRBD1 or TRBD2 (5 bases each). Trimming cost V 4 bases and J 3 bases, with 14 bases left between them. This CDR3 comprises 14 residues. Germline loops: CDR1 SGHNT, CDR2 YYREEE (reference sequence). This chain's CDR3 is CASSLEARDYEQYF. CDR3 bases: TGTGCCAGCAGCCTGGAGGCCAGGGACTACGAGCAGTACTTC. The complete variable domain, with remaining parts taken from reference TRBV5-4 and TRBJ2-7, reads ETGVTQSPTHLIKTRGQQVTLRCSSQSGHNTVSWYQQALGQGPQFIFQYYREEENGRGNFPPRFSGLQFPNYSSELNVNALELDDSALYLCASSLEARDYEQYFGPGTRLTVT.

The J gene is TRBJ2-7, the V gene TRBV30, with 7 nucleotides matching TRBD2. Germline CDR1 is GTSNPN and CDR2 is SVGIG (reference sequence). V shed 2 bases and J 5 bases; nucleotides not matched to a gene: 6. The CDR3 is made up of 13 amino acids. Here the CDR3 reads CAWSWGRADEQYF. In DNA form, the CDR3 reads TGTGCCTGGAGTTGGGGGAGGGCGGACGAGCAGTACTTC.

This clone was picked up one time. The CDR3 DNA reads as TGTGCCAGCCAGCGGGAGGTCGGGGAGCTGTTTTTT. As protein: CASQREVGELFF. This chain joins TRBV28 and TRBJ2-2, with 9 bases that match TRBD2. Germline CDR1 and CDR2: MDHEN and SYDVKM. The CDR3 sequence is 12 residues long. The V gene end was trimmed by 8 bases and the J gene end by 7 bases; junction bases not matched to a gene: 2.

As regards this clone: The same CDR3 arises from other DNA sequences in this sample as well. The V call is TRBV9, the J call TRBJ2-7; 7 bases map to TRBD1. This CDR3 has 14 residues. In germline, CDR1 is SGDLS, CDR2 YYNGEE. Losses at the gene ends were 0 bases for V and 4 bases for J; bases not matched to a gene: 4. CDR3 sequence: CASSVGNRGYEQYF. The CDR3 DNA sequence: TGTGCCAGCAGCGTAGGCAACAGGGGTTACGAGCAGTACTTC.

The CDR3 DNA sequence: TGTGCCAGCAGCTTAAACATCCGGACAGGGGGCTATCACAATGAGCAGTTCTTC. This gives the protein CASSLNIRTGGYHNEQFF. The chain uses TRBV11-2 and TRBJ2-1, with TRBD1 matching 11 bases. The V segment lost 2 bases and the J segment 5 bases; nucleotides outside the gene matches: 11. The CDR3 runs 18 residues. Germline CDR1 reads SGHAT; CDR2 reads FQNNGV.

The CDR3 nucleotides read TGCGCCAGCAGCCCGTTGACTAGCGGTTCAAGTATTCAGTACTTC. This sequence encodes CASSPLTSGSSIQYF. V and J are TRBV5-1 and TRBJ2-4, with 9 positions matching TRBD2. CDR3 length: 15 residues. V gave up 4 bases and J gave up 10 bases; unmatched junction bases: 12. Germline assignment: CDR1 SGHRS and CDR2 YFSETQ.

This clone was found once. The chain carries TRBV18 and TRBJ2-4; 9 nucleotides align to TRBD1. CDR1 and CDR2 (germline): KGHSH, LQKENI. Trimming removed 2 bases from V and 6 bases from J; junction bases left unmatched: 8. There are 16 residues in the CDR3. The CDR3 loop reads CASSPIPTGGGNIQYF. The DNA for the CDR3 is TGTGCCAGCTCACCAATACCCACAGGGGGCGGAAACATTCAGTACTTC.

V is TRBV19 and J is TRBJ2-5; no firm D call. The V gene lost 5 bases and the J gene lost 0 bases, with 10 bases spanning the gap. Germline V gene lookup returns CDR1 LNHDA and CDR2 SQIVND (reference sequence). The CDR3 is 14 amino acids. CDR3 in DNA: TGTGCCAGTAGTCCCGGCGGATACCAAGAGACCCAGTACTTC. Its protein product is CASSPGGYQETQYF.

CDR3 in DNA: TGTGCCAGCAGCCCGCGTCAGACAGGGTGGGCGAACACTGAAGCTTTCTTT. This gives the protein CASSPRQTGWANTEAFF. This chain uses TRBV7-8 with TRBJ1-1; TRBD1 matches at 7 bases. The germline gives CDR1 SGHVS, CDR2 FQNEAQ. The ends lost 5 bases at V and 1 base at J; junction bases unmatched: 13. This CDR3 spans 17 amino acids.

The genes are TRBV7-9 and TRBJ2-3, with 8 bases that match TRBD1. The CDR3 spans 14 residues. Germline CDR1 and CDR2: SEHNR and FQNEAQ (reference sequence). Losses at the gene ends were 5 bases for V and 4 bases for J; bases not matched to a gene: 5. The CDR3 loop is CASSLGQGADTQYF. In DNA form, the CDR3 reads TGTGCCAGCAGCCTCGGACAGGGCGCAGATACGCAGTATTTT.

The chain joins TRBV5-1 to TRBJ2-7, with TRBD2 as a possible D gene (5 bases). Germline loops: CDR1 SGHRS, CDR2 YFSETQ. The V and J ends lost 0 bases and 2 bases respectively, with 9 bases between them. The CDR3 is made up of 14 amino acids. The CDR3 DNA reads TGCGCCAGCAGCTTGGGGACTTGGGCCTACGAGCAGTACTTC. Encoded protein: CASSLGTWAYEQYF.

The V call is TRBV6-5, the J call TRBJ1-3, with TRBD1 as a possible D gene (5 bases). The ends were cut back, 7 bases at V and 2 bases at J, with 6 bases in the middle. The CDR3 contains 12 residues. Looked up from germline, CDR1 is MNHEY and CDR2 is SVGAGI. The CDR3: CASTGPGNTIYF. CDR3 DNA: TGTGCCAGCACGGGACCTGGAAACACCATATATTTT.

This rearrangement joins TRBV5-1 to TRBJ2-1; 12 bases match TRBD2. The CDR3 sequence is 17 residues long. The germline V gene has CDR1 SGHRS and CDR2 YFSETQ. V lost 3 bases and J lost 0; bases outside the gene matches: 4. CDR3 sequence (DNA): TGCGCCAGCAGCTATGGACTAGCGGGAAGCTCCTACAATGAGCAGTTCTTC. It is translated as CASSYGLAGSSYNEQFF.

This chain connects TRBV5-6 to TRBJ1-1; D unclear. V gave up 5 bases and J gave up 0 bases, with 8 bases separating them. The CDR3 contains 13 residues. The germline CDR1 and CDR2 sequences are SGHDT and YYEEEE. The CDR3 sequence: CASRLSMNTEAFF. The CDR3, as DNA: TGTGCCAGCAGGCTTTCGATGAACACTGAAGCTTTCTTT.

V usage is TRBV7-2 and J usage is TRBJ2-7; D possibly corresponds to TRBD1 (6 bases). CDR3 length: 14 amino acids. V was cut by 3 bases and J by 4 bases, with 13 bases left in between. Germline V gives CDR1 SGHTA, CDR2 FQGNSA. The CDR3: CASSFDRWKYEQYF. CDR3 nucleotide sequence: TGTGCCAGCAGCTTCGACAGGTGGAAATACGAGCAGTACTTC.

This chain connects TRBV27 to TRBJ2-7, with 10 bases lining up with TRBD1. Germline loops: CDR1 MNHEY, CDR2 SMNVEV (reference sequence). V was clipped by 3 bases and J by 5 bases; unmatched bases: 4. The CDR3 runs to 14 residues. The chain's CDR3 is CASSLDRGSHEQYF. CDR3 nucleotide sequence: TGTGCCAGCAGTTTGGACAGGGGGTCCCACGAGCAGTACTTC.

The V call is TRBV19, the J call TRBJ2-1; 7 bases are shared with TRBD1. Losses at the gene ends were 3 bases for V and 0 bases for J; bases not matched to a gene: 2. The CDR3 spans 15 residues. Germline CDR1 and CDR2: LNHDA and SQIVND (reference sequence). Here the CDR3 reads CASSIRDSSYNEQFF. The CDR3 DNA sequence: TGTGCCAGTAGTATCAGGGACAGCTCCTACAATGAGCAGTTCTTC.

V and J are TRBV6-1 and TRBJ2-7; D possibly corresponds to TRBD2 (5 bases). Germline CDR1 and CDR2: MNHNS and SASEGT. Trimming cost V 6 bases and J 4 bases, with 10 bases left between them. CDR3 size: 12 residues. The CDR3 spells CASSTERYEQYF. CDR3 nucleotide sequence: TGTGCCAGCAGCACTGAGCGGTACGAGCAGTACTTC.

CDR3 in DNA: TGTGCCAGCAGGACACAGTCGACGCAGTATTTT. Translating gives CASRTQSTQYF. The chain recombines TRBV28 with TRBJ2-3; D is uncertain. The CDR3 is made up of 11 amino acids. CDR1 is MDHEN, CDR2 SYDVKM, per germline. V lost 6 bases and J lost 9, with 10 bases in between.

The CDR3 sequence is CASSFLPGAPDTQYF. The DNA of the CDR3 is TGCGCCAGCAGCTTTCTGCCCGGGGCCCCAGATACGCAGTATTTT. V gene TRBV5-1 combines with J gene TRBJ2-3; D could derive from TRBD1 or TRBD2 (5 bases each). V lost 2 bases to trimming and J lost 4 bases, with 14 bases between them. The CDR3 runs 15 residues. Germline values: CDR1 SGHRS, CDR2 YFSETQ.

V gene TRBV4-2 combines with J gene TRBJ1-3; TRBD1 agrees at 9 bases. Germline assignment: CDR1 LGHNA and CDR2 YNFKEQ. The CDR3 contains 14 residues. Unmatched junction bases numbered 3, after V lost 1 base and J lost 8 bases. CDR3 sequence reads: CASSQGTGEYTIYF. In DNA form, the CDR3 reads TGTGCCAGCAGCCAAGGGACAGGGGAATACACCATATATTTT.

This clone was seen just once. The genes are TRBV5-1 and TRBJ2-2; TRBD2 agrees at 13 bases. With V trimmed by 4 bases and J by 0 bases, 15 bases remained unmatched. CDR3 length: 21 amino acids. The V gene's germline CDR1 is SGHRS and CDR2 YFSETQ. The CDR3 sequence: CASSRRLAGGLDRANTGELFF. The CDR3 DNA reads TGCGCCAGCAGCCGCAGACTAGCGGGAGGTCTGGACAGAGCGAACACCGGGGAGCTGTTTTTT.